This T cell receptor beta chain is drawn from a study of T cell repertoires in cytomegalovirus infection. Study-level background: It can be stated that public TCR beta signatures indicated CMV infection as well as a matching HLA type.

There are many counts of this clonotype. The antigen is unknown. Germline loops: CDR1 MNHNS, CDR2 SASEGT. This CDR3 spans 14 amino acids. Trimming took off 6 bases at V and 7 bases at J, with 16 bases between the two ends. Broader study findings: Ex vivo, HLA-C-restricted CMV-specific TCR beta clonotypes prevailed over the rest of the response. CMV carriers with the relevant HLA were identified by cumulative public TCR beta family frequency.

TCRdb ran MiXCR on the reads and lists one entry per CDR3 protein. The table records about 490,000 distinct CDR3 sequences, approximately 15% of them present only once. This chain links TRBV6-1 with TRBJ2-1, with D perhaps matching TRBD2 (5 bases). The clonotype was recovered from a human donor in good health (CMV status not recorded). Some clones in this sample may be carry-over from other donors' samples. Specimen: CD8+ T cells from PBMCs. CDR3: CASRVVNSGNEQFF. CDR3 nucleotides: TGTGCCAGCAGGGTGGTGAATTCGGGGAATGAGCAGTTCTTC.